The next 5 T cell receptor beta chains were all read from a single sample in a study of cytomegalovirus exposure and HLA in healthy donors (dated by TCRdb to about 2017). Receptor libraries were prepared by the immunoSEQ multiplex PCR assay. For the multiplex PCR, a mixture combining 60 forward primers for TCR Vbeta segments and 13 reverse primers for TCR Jbeta segments was used. Here the immuneACCESS table is served through TCRdb, limited to in-frame sequences with V and J called. Missing clones are a known gap in these copies; in checked studies unresolved V genes cover under half, and the rest lacks a known reason. The sample table holds 97,000 or so clones, of which under 75% were seen once. The ten largest clones capture over 2% of the sample. The sequenced material came from PBMCs. Source of these receptors: a man aged 50 or older in good health and CMV-seronegative.

J is TRBJ2-2 and V is TRBV10-3, with D perhaps matching TRBD1 (6 bases). The germline V gene has CDR1 ENHRY and CDR2 SYGVKD. The CDR3 extends over 16 amino acids. Trimming shortened V by 3 bases and J by 3 bases, and 14 bases separated the two germline ends. The CDR3 DNA sequence: TGTGCCATCAGTGAATATAGCCCAGGGGACACCGGGGAGCTGTTTTTT. Protein product: CAISEYSPGDTGELFF.

This clone showed up just a few times. The chain uses TRBV7-3 and TRBJ2-1; possibly TRBD2 for D (6 bases). Trimming shortened V by 5 bases and J by 6 bases, and 14 bases separated the two germline ends. The CDR3 is made up of 14 amino acids. Germline CDR1 is SGHTA and CDR2 is FQGTGA. This CDR3 reads CASSAVGGGNEQFF. The CDR3 DNA is TGTGCCAGCAGCGCCGTGGGGGGTGGCAATGAGCAGTTCTTC.

A single count supports this clone. The chain recombines TRBV9 with TRBJ2-5; D gene ambiguous. The DNA matches TRBJ2-7 better at its end, which makes the J call doubtful. The CDR3 is 14 residues long. Germline loops: CDR1 SGDLS, CDR2 YYNGEE. The DNA for the CDR3 is TGTGCCAGCAGCGTAGGTAGTCCCGACTACGAGCAGTACTTC. Protein product: CASSVGSPDYEQYF.

This clone was detected a few times. The chain combines TRBV28 with TRBJ1-4; 7 nucleotides match TRBD1. Per the germline V gene, CDR1 is MDHEN and CDR2 is SYDVKM. The V segment lost 4 bases and the J segment 3 bases; nucleotides outside the gene matches: 2. The CDR3 is made up of 14 amino acids. In DNA, the CDR3 is TGTGCCAGCAGTTGGGGACAGTCTAATGAAAAACTGTTTTTT. This translates into CASSWGQSNEKLFF.

This clone was seen only a few times. V and J are TRBV7-9 and TRBJ2-7, with 14 bases fitting TRBD2. Germline assignment: CDR1 SEHNR and CDR2 FQNEAQ (reference sequence). The V and J ends lost 5 bases and 6 bases, in that order; junction bases with no gene match: 6. The CDR3 covers 15 residues. The CDR3 region is CASSLGTSGSFEQYF. In nucleotides, the CDR3 is TGTGCCAGCAGCCTGGGGACTAGCGGGAGTTTCGAGCAGTACTTC.